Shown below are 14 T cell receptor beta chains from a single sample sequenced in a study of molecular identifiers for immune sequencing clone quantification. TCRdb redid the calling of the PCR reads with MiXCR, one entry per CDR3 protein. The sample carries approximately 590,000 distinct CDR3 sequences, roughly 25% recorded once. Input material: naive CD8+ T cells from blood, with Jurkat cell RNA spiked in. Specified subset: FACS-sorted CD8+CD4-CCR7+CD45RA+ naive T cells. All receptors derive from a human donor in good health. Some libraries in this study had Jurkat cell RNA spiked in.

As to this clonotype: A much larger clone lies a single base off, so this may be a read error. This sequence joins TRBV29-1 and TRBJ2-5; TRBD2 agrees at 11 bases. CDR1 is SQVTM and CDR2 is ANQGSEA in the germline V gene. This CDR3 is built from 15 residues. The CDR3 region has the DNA TGCTGCGTTGAAGGTAGCGGGAGGGCCCGAGAGACCCAGTACTTC. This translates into CCVEGSGRARETQYF.

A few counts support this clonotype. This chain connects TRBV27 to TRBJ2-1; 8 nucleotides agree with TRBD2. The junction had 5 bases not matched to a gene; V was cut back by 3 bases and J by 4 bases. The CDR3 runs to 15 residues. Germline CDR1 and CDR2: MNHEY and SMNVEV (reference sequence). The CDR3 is CASSFGAGVYNEQFF. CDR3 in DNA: TGTGCCAGCAGTTTCGGAGCGGGGGTTTACAATGAGCAGTTCTTC.

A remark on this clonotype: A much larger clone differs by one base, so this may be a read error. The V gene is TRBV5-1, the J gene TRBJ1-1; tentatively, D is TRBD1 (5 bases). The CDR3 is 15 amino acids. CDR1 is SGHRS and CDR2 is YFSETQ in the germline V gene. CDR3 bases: TGCGCCAGCAGCTTGGCCCAGGGCCTGAACACTGCAGCTTTCTTT. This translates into CASSLAQGLNTAAFF.

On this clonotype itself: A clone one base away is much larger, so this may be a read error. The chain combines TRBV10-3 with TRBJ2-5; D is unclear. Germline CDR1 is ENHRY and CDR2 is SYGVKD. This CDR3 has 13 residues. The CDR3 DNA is TGTGCCATCAGTGACAGATACCAAGAGCCCCAGTACTTC. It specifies CAISDRYQEPQYF.

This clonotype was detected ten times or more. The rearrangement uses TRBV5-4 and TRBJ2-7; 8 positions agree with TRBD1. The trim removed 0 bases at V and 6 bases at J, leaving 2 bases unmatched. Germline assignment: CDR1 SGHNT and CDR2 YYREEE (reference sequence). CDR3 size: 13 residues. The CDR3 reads CASSLETGAEQYF. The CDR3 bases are TGTGCCAGCAGCTTGGAGACAGGGGCCGAGCAGTACTTC.

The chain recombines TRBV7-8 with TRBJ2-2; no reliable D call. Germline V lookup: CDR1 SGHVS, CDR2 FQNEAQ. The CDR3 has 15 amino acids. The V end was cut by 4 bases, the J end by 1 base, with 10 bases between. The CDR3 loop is CASSSGPGNTGELFF. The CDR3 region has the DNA TGTGCCAGCAGCTCCGGCCCGGGGAACACCGGGGAGCTGTTTTTT.

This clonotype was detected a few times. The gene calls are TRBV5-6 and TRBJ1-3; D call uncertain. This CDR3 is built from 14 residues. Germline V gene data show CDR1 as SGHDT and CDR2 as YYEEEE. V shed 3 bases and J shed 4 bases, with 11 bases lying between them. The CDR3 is CASSSDLTGNTIYF. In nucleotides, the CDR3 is TGTGCCAGCAGCTCAGACTTAACAGGAAACACCATATATTTT.

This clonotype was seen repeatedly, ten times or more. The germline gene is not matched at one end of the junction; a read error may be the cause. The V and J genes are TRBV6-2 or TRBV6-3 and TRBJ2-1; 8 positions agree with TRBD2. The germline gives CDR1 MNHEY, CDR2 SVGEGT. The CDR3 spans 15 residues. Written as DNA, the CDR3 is TGTGCCAGCAGTATTCACACTAGCGGCTACAATGAGCAGTTCTTT. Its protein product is CASSIHTSGYNEQFF.

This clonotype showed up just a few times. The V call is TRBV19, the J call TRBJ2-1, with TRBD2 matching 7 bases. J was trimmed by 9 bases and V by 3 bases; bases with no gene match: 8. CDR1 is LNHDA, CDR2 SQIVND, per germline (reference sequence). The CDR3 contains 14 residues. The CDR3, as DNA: TGTGCCAGTAGTATTGGCAGGGAGGGGCCTGAGCAGTTCTTC. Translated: CASSIGREGPEQFF.

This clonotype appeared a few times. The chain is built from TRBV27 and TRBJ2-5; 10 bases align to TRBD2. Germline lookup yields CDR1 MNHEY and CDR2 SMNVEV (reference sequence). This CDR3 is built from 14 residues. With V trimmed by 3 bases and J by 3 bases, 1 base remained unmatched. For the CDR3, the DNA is TGTGCCAGCAGTTTTCTAGCGGGAGAAGAGACCCAGTACTTC. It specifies CASSFLAGEETQYF.

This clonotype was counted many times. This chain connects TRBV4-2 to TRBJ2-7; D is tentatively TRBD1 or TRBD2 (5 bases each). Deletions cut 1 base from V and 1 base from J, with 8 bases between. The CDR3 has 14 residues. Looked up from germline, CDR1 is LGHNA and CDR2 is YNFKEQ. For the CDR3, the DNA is TGTGCCAGCAGCCAAGGGGACGGATCCTACGAGCAGTACTTC. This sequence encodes CASSQGDGSYEQYF.

The CDR3 here is CASSPWGTGELFF. The CDR3 bases are TGTGCCAGCAGCCCTTGGGGCACCGGGGAGCTGTTTTTT. The chain combines TRBV9 with TRBJ2-2; D unresolved. CDR1 is SGDLS and CDR2 is YYNGEE in the germline V gene. The germline V and J ends were trimmed by 4 bases and 4 bases, with 8 bases remaining between them. The CDR3 length is 13 residues.

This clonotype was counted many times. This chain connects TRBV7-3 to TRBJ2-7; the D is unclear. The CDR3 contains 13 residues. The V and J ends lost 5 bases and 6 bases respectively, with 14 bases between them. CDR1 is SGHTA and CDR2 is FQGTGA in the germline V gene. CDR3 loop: CASSPSGIGEQYF. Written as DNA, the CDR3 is TGTGCCAGCAGCCCCTCGGGCATTGGCGAGCAGTACTTC.

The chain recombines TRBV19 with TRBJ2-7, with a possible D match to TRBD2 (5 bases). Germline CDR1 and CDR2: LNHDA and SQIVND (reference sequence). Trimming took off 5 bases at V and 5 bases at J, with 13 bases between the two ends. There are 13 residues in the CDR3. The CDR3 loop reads CASSRSEGDEQYF. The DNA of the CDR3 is TGTGCCAGTAGTCGGTCTGAGGGAGACGAGCAGTACTTC.